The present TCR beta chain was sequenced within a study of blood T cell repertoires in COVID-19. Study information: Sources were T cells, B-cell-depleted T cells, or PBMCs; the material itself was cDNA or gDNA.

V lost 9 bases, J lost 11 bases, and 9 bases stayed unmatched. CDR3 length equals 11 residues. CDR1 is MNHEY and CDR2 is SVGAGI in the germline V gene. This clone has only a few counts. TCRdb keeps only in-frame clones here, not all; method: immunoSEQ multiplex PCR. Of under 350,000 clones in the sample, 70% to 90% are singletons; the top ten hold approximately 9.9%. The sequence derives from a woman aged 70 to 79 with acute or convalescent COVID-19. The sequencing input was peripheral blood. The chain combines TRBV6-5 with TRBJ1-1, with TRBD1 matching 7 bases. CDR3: CASHRGGLAFF. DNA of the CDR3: TGTGCCAGTCACAGGGGTGGTTTGGCTTTCTTT.